A selection of T cell receptor beta chains follows, all from one sample in a study of PD-1 blockade in mismatch repair-deficient tumors. Some clones are missing from TCRdb's copy, which holds only in-frame ones; the method was immunoSEQ multiplex PCR. The table includes under 25,000 clones, just under 85% detected once. The sample here was peripheral blood, taken 2 weeks after starting pembrolizumab. The receptors derive from an adult with mismatch repair-deficient cancer. Both conserved end residues are part of each CDR3. Each record gives: clone size, V gene, J gene, D gene, CDR3 DNA, CDR3 protein. D genes are given only for firm matches. Size values are once, few and many counts, or a class for expanded clones, and some rows have none.

clone_size: NA; v_call: TRBV28; j_call: TRBJ1-5; d_call: NA; cdr3_nt: TGTGCCAGCAGTGTCCATTCGGGGGATAGCAATCAGCCCCAGCATTTT; cdr3_aa: CASSVHSGDSNQPQHF
clone_size: NA; v_call: TRBV10-2; j_call: TRBJ1-4; d_call: NA; cdr3_nt: TGCGCCAGCAGTGAGCGTACGAAAACAACTAATGAAAAACTGTTTTTT; cdr3_aa: CASSERTKTTNEKLFF
clone_size: NA; v_call: TRBV29-1; j_call: TRBJ2-3; d_call: NA; cdr3_nt: TGCAGCGCTGGAGGGTTCGATGGCACAGATACGCAGTATTTT; cdr3_aa: CSAGGFDGTDTQYF
clone_size: NA; v_call: TRBV10-3; j_call: TRBJ1-3; d_call: TRBD1; cdr3_nt: TGTGCCATCAGCGAAGGGGACAGGGGGCGATCTGGAAACACCATATATTTT; cdr3_aa: CAISEGDRGRSGNTIYF
clone_size: NA; v_call: TRBV2; j_call: TRBJ2-1; d_call: TRBD1; cdr3_nt: TGTGCCAGCTTTCTCCGGGACAGGGGGTCCACTGAGCAGTTCTTC; cdr3_aa: CASFLRDRGSTEQFF
clone_size: NA; v_call: TRBV19; j_call: TRBJ2-1; d_call: NA; cdr3_nt: TGTGCCAGTAGTATCAGCCAGGCCACCTACAATGAGCAGTTCTTC; cdr3_aa: CASSISQATYNEQFF
clone_size: once; v_call: TRBV11-2; j_call: TRBJ2-5; d_call: TRBD2; cdr3_nt: TGTGCCAGCAGCTTAGCGGGGCGGACTAGCGGGATTGGGGAGACCCAGTACTTC; cdr3_aa: CASSLAGRTSGIGETQYF
clone_size: NA; v_call: TRBV7-9; j_call: TRBJ2-2; d_call: TRBD1; cdr3_nt: TGTGCCAGCAGCTTTAAAACAGGGGTTGACACCGGGGAGCTGTTTTTT; cdr3_aa: CASSFKTGVDTGELFF
clone_size: once; v_call: TRBV10-2; j_call: TRBJ2-3; d_call: TRBD2; cdr3_nt: TGCGCCAGCAGCCACTTAGCGGGAGACCCCACAGATACGCAGTATTTT; cdr3_aa: CASSHLAGDPTDTQYF
clone_size: NA; v_call: TRBV27; j_call: TRBJ1-4; d_call: NA; cdr3_nt: TGTGCCAGCAGGTCCGACAGCGGGAATGAAAAACTGTTTTTT; cdr3_aa: CASRSDSGNEKLFF
clone_size: NA; v_call: TRBV19; j_call: TRBJ2-7; d_call: TRBD2; cdr3_nt: TGTGCCAGTAGTATGGGGGGGACCAACCTCTACGAGCAGTACTTC; cdr3_aa: CASSMGGTNLYEQYF
clone_size: NA; v_call: TRBV5-1; j_call: TRBJ1-4; d_call: NA; cdr3_nt: TGCGCCAGCAGCCCCGGTTCGTCCTCTCGCACTAATGAAAAACTGTTTTTT; cdr3_aa: CASSPGSSSRTNEKLFF
clone_size: NA; v_call: TRBV10-2; j_call: TRBJ1-5; d_call: NA; cdr3_nt: TGCGCCAGCAGCCCCTCGGAGCCCAATCAGCCCCAGCATTTT; cdr3_aa: CASSPSEPNQPQHF
clone_size: NA; v_call: TRBV5-1; j_call: TRBJ1-1; d_call: TRBD1; cdr3_nt: TGCGCCAGCAGCCGAGGGACAGTTTCTATGAACACTGAAGCTTTCTTT; cdr3_aa: CASSRGTVSMNTEAFF
clone_size: NA; v_call: TRBV18; j_call: TRBJ2-1; d_call: NA; cdr3_nt: TGTGCCAGCTCACCGTCCGGCGGGCCCTACAATGAGCAGTTCTTC; cdr3_aa: CASSPSGGPYNEQFF
clone_size: NA; v_call: TRBV18; j_call: TRBJ1-1; d_call: TRBD1; cdr3_nt: TGTGCCAGCTCAGAGGACAGGACGAACACTGAAGCTTTCTTT; cdr3_aa: CASSEDRTNTEAFF
clone_size: NA; v_call: TRBV30; j_call: TRBJ2-7; d_call: TRBD2; cdr3_nt: TGTGCCGCCGGACTAGCCCACGAGCAGTACTTC; cdr3_aa: CAAGLAHEQYF
clone_size: NA; v_call: TRBV6-6; j_call: TRBJ2-7; d_call: TRBD2; cdr3_nt: TGTGCCAGCAGTTACTCGAGACTAGCGGGAGACTACGAGCAGTACTTC; cdr3_aa: CASSYSRLAGDYEQYF
clone_size: NA; v_call: TRBV4-3; j_call: TRBJ1-2; d_call: NA; cdr3_nt: TGCGCCAGCAGCCAAGATCGACAGGCGTATGGCTACACCTTC; cdr3_aa: CASSQDRQAYGYTF
clone_size: NA; v_call: TRBV5-1; j_call: TRBJ2-7; d_call: NA; cdr3_nt: TGCGCCAGCAGCTATAGGAGCGAGCAGTACTTC; cdr3_aa: CASSYRSEQYF
clone_size: few; v_call: TRBV28; j_call: TRBJ2-1; d_call: TRBD2; cdr3_nt: TGTGCCAGCAGTCTAGCGGGAGGGGCCCACAATGAGCAGTTCTTC; cdr3_aa: CASSLAGGAHNEQFF
clone_size: NA; v_call: TRBV7-2; j_call: TRBJ1-2; d_call: NA; cdr3_nt: TGTGCCAGCAGCTTTGCAGCTGAAAACTATGGCTACACCTTC; cdr3_aa: CASSFAAENYGYTF
clone_size: NA; v_call: TRBV27; j_call: TRBJ2-2; d_call: NA; cdr3_nt: TGTGCCAGCAGTTTCGGGCTAAACACCGGGGAGCTGTTTTTT; cdr3_aa: CASSFGLNTGELFF
clone_size: NA; v_call: TRBV29-1; j_call: TRBJ2-2; d_call: NA; cdr3_nt: TGCAGCGTTGAAGAAAGCGGAAACACCGGGGAGCTGTTTTTT; cdr3_aa: CSVEESGNTGELFF